This entry is about one T cell receptor beta chain. Its antigen is not known. The data derive from a study of CD8 T cells in ankylosing spondylitis. Study-level points and caveats: A motif of roughly 8 highly homologous TCR beta variants was seen as apparently characteristic of ankylosing spondylitis blood.

Researchers built TCR beta libraries using quantitative 5'-RACE with molecular barcodes. Each CDR3 protein is one row after TCRdb ran MiXCR on the 5' RACE reads. This sample has over 400,000 distinct CDR3 sequences; roughly 26% occur once, and the top ten carry roughly 1%. The CDR3 runs 15 residues. The germline V gene encodes CDR1 PRHDT and CDR2 FYEKMQ (reference sequence). V lost 4 bases and J 1 base, leaving 10 bases between the germline ends. The sequencing sample was made of blood, either unsorted or a sorted T cell fraction (not recorded which). The chain uses TRBV13 and TRBJ2-2, with D maybe TRBD1 (6 bases). The sequence came from a male donor with ankylosing spondylitis. CDR3 DNA: TGTGCCAGCAGCTCCCCGACAGGGAACACCGGGGAGCTGTTTTTT. This translates into CASSSPTGNTGELFF.